The next 23 T cell receptor beta chains were all read from a single sample in a study of T-cell memory formation after mild COVID-19. TCRdb reprocessed the 5' RACE reads via MiXCR and lists one record per CDR3 protein. The sample shows a few hundred thousand distinct CDR3 sequences, more than 15% of them seen only once. The material sequenced was PBMCs or a T cell subset sorted from them (not recorded which). These receptors were taken from a man in his late teens or twenties who had mild COVID-19 (a few samples of this study predate the infection). Cell type and time point are not known.

The chain couples TRBV9 to TRBJ2-3, with D possibly being TRBD2 (5 bases). There are 16 residues in the CDR3. From germline, CDR1 is SGDLS and CDR2 YYNGEE. The V and J ends lost 0 bases and 1 base respectively, with 12 bases between them. The CDR3 bases are TGTGCCAGCAGCGTAGTCCCCAGCGGACGCACAGATACGCAGTATTTT. Protein: CASSVVPSGRTDTQYF.

The J gene is TRBJ2-7, the V gene TRBV4-1; 8 nucleotides agree with TRBD1. Germline V CDR1 and CDR2: MGHRA, YSYEKL. The CDR3 spans 14 residues. V dropped 6 bases and J dropped 0; count of bases not matched to a gene: 4. CDR3 DNA: TGCGCCAGCAGTTTCGGACAGGGCTCCTACGAGCAGTACTTC. Translated, it gives CASSFGQGSYEQYF.

This clonotype has just a few counts. The CDR3 loop is CASSPARGTWSGRDEQFF. Written as DNA, the CDR3 is TGTGCCAGCAGTCCAGCCAGGGGTACGTGGAGCGGCCGGGATGAGCAGTTCTTC. The chain is built from TRBV11-2 and TRBJ2-1, with D maybe TRBD1 (6 bases). V lost 6 bases and J lost 8, with 29 bases in between. Germline CDR1 is SGHAT and CDR2 is FQNNGV. The CDR3 covers 18 residues.

The V and J genes are TRBV29-1 and TRBJ1-1, with D possibly matching TRBD1 (6 bases). The ends were cut back, 7 bases at V and 0 bases at J, with 12 bases in the middle. CDR1 is SQVTM and CDR2 is ANQGSEA in the germline V gene. The CDR3 length is 13 residues. In DNA form, the CDR3 reads TGCAGCGCTGGACAGCCCATGAACACTGAAGCTTTCTTT. It is translated as CSAGQPMNTEAFF.

The sample holds a few counts of this clonotype. The chain has TRBV28 and TRBJ2-7; maybe TRBD1 (5 bases). This CDR3 is 15 amino acids long. CDR1 and CDR2 (germline): MDHEN, SYDVKM. The V and J ends lost 3 bases and 2 bases respectively, with 14 bases between them. This CDR3 is CASSFGSGKTYEQYV. CDR3 sequence (DNA): TGTGCCAGCAGTTTTGGGTCAGGGAAGACCTACGAGCAGTACGTC.

This clonotype was detected many times. The chain links TRBV24-1 to TRBJ2-3; 7 bases match TRBD1. The CDR3 covers 14 residues. Germline V CDR1 and CDR2: KGHDR, SFDVKD. V shed 9 bases and J 0 bases; nucleotides not matched to a gene: 5. CDR3 sequence reads: CATGTEHSTDTQYF. DNA for the CDR3: TGTGCCACCGGGACAGAGCATAGCACAGATACGCAGTATTTT.

J is TRBJ2-1 and V is TRBV3-1; maybe TRBD1 (6 bases). Per the germline V gene, CDR1 is LGHDT and CDR2 is YNNKEL (reference sequence). V dropped 2 bases and J dropped 0 bases, with 14 bases sitting between them. CDR3 size: 17 residues. In DNA, the CDR3 is TGTGCCAGCAGCCAAACTGCAGGGGACCCCTCCTACAATGAGCAGTTCTTC. Its protein product is CASSQTAGDPSYNEQFF.

This clonotype was seen only a few times. The chain couples TRBV7-6 to TRBJ2-2, with 8 nucleotides matching TRBD2. The CDR3 has 16 amino acids. From germline, CDR1 is SGHVS and CDR2 FNYEAQ. After removal of 6 bases from V and 0 bases from J, the junction contained 6 bases not matched to a gene. Written as DNA, the CDR3 is TGTGCCAGCAGTCGGTGGCGGGGGGCGAACACCGGGGAGCTGTTTTTT. It translates to CASSRWRGANTGELFF.

As regards this clonotype: Germline is not matched at one junction end, which may reflect a read error. J is TRBJ1-2 and V is TRBV27, with a possible D match to TRBD1 (5 bases). CDR1 is MNHEY and CDR2 is SMNVEV in the germline V gene (reference sequence). There are 13 residues in the CDR3. DNA of the CDR3: TGTGCCAGCAGTTTTTCCCCGCGACGGACATTCTTCTTC. Its translation: CASSFSPRRTFFF.

The chain has TRBV12-3 or TRBV12-4 and TRBJ1-1; D is uncertain. With 1 base removed from V and 5 bases from J, the gap between germline ends came to 17 bases. The CDR3 totals 16 residues. CDR3 coding DNA: TGTGCCAGCAGTTTAGGACCTCACCTCGGGCCAACTGAAGCTTTCTTT. This codes for CASSLGPHLGPTEAFF.

CDR3 bases: TGTGCCAGCAGGGGGGTCGTCCGGGTGGATGAGCAGTTCTTC. As protein: CASRGVVRVDEQFF. The J gene is TRBJ2-1, the V gene TRBV6-6; D is tentatively TRBD1 or TRBD2 (5 bases each). The V gene's germline CDR1 is MNHNY and CDR2 SVGAGI (reference sequence). The CDR3 runs 14 residues. With 6 bases removed from V and 8 bases from J, the gap between germline ends came to 17 bases.

V is TRBV4-3 and J is TRBJ1-2; D possibly corresponds to TRBD1 (5 bases). This CDR3 is 17 amino acids long. Trimming took 0 bases from V and 0 from J, leaving 14 bases between them. Germline V gene lookup returns CDR1 LGHNA and CDR2 YSLEER. DNA for the CDR3: TGCGCCAGCAGCCAAGATGAGGGGAATCTAGCTAACTATGGCTACACCTTC. Translated, it gives CASSQDEGNLANYGYTF.

This clonotype showed up just a few times. This chain joins TRBV6-6 and TRBJ2-2, with 8 bases identical to TRBD2. CDR3 length: 17 residues. Trimming removed 6 bases from V and 2 bases from J; junction bases left unmatched: 11. Germline-derived CDR1 and CDR2 are MNHNY and SVGAGI (reference sequence). CDR3 in amino acids: CASSRRRGLVNTGELFF. CDR3 coding DNA: TGTGCCAGCAGCCGCCGCAGGGGACTAGTAAACACCGGGGAGCTGTTTTTT.

This clonotype showed up just a few times. This sequence joins TRBV27 and TRBJ2-3, with D uncertain. Germline loops: CDR1 MNHEY, CDR2 SMNVEV (reference sequence). The CDR3 has 15 residues. The ends were cut back, 2 bases at V and 2 bases at J, with 11 bases in the middle. CDR3 sequence (DNA): TGTGCCAGCAGTTTAGAGTCGGTAACCACAGATACGCAGTATTTT. Amino acids: CASSLESVTTDTQYF.

This rearrangement joins TRBV5-1 to TRBJ2-3; TRBD1 agrees at 7 bases. The CDR3 is 14 amino acids. Trimming at V came to 5 bases and at J to 2 bases, leaving 5 bases not matched to a gene. The V gene's germline CDR1 is SGHRS and CDR2 YFSETQ. The CDR3 region is CASRLGTDTDTQYF. The DNA of the CDR3 is TGCGCCAGCAGACTAGGGACAGACACAGATACGCAGTATTTT.

This chain connects TRBV7-3 to TRBJ2-1; 12 bases align to TRBD2. This CDR3 contains 14 residues. The junction had 2 bases not matched to a gene; V was cut back by 3 bases and J by 8 bases. Germline assignment: CDR1 SGHTA and CDR2 FQGTGA. The CDR3 loop is CASSFASGGDEQFF. The DNA of the CDR3 is TGTGCCAGCAGCTTTGCTAGCGGGGGGGATGAGCAGTTCTTC.

This clonotype was seen repeatedly, ten times or more. This chain joins TRBV29-1 and TRBJ2-2, with TRBD1 as a possible D gene (5 bases). Deletions cut 5 bases from V and 4 bases from J, with 14 bases between. Germline V CDR1 and CDR2: SQVTM, ANQGSEA. The CDR3 extends over 14 amino acids. CDR3 sequence: CSVYQGWGTGELFF. CDR3 sequence (DNA): TGCAGCGTTTACCAGGGCTGGGGCACCGGGGAGCTGTTTTTT.

The rearrangement joins TRBV7-2 to TRBJ1-5; D is uncertain. V lost 2 bases and J 0 bases, leaving 5 bases between the germline ends. The CDR3 is 14 amino acids. The germline CDR1 and CDR2 sequences are SGHTA and FQGNSA. CDR3 sequence: CASSLWGSNQPQHF. CDR3 bases: TGTGCCAGCAGCTTATGGGGTAGCAATCAGCCCCAGCATTTT.

This chain joins TRBV7-2 and TRBJ2-7; possibly TRBD1 for D (6 bases). The length of the CDR3 is 15 residues. Germline lookup yields CDR1 SGHTA and CDR2 FQGNSA. The V end was cut by 0 bases, the J end by 3 bases, with 12 bases between. Here the CDR3 DNA reads TGTGCCAGCAGCTTAGCGGTGGGACAAAGCTACGAGCAGTACTTC. Translation: CASSLAVGQSYEQYF.

The chain joins TRBV4-1 to TRBJ1-2; D uncertain. V was shortened by 0 bases and J by 4 bases, with 12 bases between the two germline ends. Looked up from germline, CDR1 is MGHRA and CDR2 is YSYEKL. The CDR3 is 15 amino acids. This CDR3 reads CASSQDRGVGYGYTF. In DNA, the CDR3 is TGCGCCAGCAGCCAAGATCGCGGGGTAGGCTATGGCTACACCTTC.

In its sample, this clonotype was seen a few times. V and J are TRBV6-4 and TRBJ1-3; the match to TRBD1 covers 8 bases. V shed 8 bases, J shed 5 bases, and the junction held 5 bases outside the gene matches. Germline-derived CDR1 and CDR2 are MRHNA and SNTAGT. This CDR3 contains 13 residues. The CDR3 nucleotides read TGTGCCAGCGGGAGACAGGGGAGAAACACCATATATTTT. It translates to CASGRQGRNTIYF.

The rearrangement links TRBV10-3 to TRBJ1-2; D gene uncertain. CDR1 and CDR2 from the germline V gene are ENHRY and SYGVKD. The CDR3 extends over 13 amino acids. V was clipped by 7 bases and J by 2 bases, with 11 bases between them. The CDR3 reads CAINRVANYGYTF. CDR3 sequence (DNA): TGTGCCATCAATCGGGTCGCAAACTATGGCTACACCTTC.

This clonotype was seen repeatedly, ten times or more. This chain links TRBV20-1 with TRBJ2-3, with D possibly matching TRBD2 (6 bases). Germline loops: CDR1 DFQATT, CDR2 SNEGSKA (reference sequence). V was pared by 3 bases and J by 4 bases, with 17 bases between. This CDR3 has 15 amino acids. CDR3 in amino acids: CSARADYSFADTQYF. As DNA, the CDR3 is TGCAGTGCTAGGGCGGACTATAGTTTTGCAGATACGCAGTATTTT.